This TCR beta chain was documented in a study of shared clonotypes between healthy human individuals. Findings and limits, study-wide: Despite large depth, sorted-subset datasets appeared incompletely sequenced.

Germline assignment: CDR1 MNHNS and CDR2 SASEGT. The CDR3 runs 17 residues. V gave up 4 bases and J gave up 0 bases; unmatched junction bases: 8. Notes on this clone: What it binds is unknown.

Into CD45RA+ naive and CD45RA-negative memory subsets, the CD4+ cells were split. The data were produced by immunoSEQ multiplex PCR, yet TCRdb's version contains in-frame clones alone and is incomplete. The profile shows some 1,600,000 clones, roughly 98% of them singletons. The chain uses TRBV6-1 and TRBJ1-1; 10 bases line up with TRBD1. The material sequenced was naive CD4+ T cells sorted from blood. Subset meaning: CD45RA+ positively selected. The source of this sequence is a man under 40 in good health. The CDR3 sequence: CASSGDRGSGMNTEAFF. The CDR3, as DNA: TGTGCCAGCAGTGGGGACAGGGGTAGTGGGATGAACACTGAAGCTTTCTTT.